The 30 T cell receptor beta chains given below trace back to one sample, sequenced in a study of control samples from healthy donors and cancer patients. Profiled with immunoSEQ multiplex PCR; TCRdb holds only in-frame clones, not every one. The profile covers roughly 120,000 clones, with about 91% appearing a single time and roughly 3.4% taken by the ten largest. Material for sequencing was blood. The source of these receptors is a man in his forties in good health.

The CDR3 region is CASSGRRAGANVLTF. The CDR3 nucleotides read TGTGCCAGTAGTGGAAGGAGGGCCGGGGCCAACGTCCTGACTTTC. The V call is TRBV19, the J call TRBJ2-6, with D perhaps TRBD2 (6 bases). The CDR3 consists of 15 residues. V dropped 5 bases and J dropped 4 bases, with 12 bases sitting between them. The germline gives CDR1 LNHDA, CDR2 SQIVND (reference sequence).

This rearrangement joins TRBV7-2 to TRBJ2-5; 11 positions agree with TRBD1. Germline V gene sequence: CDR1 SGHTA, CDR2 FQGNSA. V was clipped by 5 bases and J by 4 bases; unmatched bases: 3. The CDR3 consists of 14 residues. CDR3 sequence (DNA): TGTGCCAGCAGCCCAGGGACAGGGGGAGAGACCCAGTACTTC. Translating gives CASSPGTGGETQYF. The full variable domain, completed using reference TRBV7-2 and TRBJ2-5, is GAGVSQSPSNKVTEKGKDVELRCDPISGHTALYWYRQSLGQGLEFLIYFQGNSAPDKSGLPSDRFSAERTGGSVSTLTIQRTQQEDSAVYLCASSPGTGGETQYFGPGTRLLVL.

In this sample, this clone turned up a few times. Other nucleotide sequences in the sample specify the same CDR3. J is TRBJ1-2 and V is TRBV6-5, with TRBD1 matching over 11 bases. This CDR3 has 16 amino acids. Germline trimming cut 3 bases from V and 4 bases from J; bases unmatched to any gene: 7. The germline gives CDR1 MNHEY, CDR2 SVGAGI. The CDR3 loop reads CASSYIRTGGSYGYTF. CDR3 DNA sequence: TGTGCCAGCAGTTATATCAGGACAGGGGGCTCCTATGGCTACACCTTC.

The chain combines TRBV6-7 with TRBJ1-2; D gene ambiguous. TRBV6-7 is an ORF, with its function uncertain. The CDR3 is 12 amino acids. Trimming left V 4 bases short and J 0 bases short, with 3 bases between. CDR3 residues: CASSFPNYGYTF. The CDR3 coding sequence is TGTGCCAGCAGTTTCCCTAACTATGGCTACACCTTC.

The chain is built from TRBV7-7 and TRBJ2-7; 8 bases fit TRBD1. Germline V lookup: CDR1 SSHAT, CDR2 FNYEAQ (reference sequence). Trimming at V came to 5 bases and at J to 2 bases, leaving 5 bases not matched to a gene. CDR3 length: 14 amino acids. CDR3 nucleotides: TGTGCCAGCAGCCTCGGACAGGGAACCTACGAGCAGTACTTC. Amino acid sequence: CASSLGQGTYEQYF.

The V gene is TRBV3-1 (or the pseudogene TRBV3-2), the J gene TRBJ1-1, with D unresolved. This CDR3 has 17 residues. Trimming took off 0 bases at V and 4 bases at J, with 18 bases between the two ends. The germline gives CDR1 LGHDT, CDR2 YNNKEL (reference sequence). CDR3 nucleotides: TGTGCCAGCAGCCAAGAGTCCCAAGGAGGTCATGGCACTGAAGCTTTCTTT. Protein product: CASSQESQGGHGTEAFF.

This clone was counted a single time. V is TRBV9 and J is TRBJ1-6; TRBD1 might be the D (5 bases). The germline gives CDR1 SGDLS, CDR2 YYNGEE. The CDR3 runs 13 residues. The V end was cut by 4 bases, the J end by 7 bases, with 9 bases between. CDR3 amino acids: CASSIPGNSPLHF. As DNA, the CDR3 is TGTGCCAGCAGCATCCCAGGGAATTCACCCCTCCACTTT.

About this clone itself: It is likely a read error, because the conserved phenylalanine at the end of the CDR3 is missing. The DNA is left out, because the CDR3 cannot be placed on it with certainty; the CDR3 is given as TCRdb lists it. The CDR3 sequence is CASSTRTGTGSI. The J gene is TRBJ1-4, the V gene TRBV19; TRBD1, the table's D call, was not compared with the DNA. Germline loops: CDR1 LNHDA, CDR2 SQIVND (reference sequence). The CDR3 is 12 residues long, ends included.

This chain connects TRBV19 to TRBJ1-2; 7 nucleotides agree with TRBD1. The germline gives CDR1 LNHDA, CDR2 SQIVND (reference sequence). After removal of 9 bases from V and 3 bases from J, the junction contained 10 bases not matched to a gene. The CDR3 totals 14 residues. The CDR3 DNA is TGTGCCAGCAACAGGGGCTTCGGGGACTATGGCTACACCTTC. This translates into CASNRGFGDYGYTF.

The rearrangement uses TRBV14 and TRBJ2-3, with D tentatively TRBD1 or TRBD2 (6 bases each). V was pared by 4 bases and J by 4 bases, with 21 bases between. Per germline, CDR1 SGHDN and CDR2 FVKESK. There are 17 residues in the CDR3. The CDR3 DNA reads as TGTGCCAGCAGCCTTGGGGTGACAGTGGGGGGCGCAGATACGCAGTATTTT. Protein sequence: CASSLGVTVGGADTQYF.

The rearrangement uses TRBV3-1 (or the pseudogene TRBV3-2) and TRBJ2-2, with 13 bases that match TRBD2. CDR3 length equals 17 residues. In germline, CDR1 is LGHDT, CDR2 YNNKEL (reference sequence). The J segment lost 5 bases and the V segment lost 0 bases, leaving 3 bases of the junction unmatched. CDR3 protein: CASSQDPTSGGTGELFF. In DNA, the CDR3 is TGTGCCAGCAGCCAAGACCCGACTAGCGGGGGGACCGGGGAGCTGTTTTTT.

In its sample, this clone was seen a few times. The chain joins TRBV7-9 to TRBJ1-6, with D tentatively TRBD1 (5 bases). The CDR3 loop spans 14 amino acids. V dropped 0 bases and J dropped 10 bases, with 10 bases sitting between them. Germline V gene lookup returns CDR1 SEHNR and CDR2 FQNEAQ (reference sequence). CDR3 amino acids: CASSLALEGSPLHF. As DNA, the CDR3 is TGTGCCAGCAGCTTAGCGTTGGAGGGGTCACCCCTCCACTTT.

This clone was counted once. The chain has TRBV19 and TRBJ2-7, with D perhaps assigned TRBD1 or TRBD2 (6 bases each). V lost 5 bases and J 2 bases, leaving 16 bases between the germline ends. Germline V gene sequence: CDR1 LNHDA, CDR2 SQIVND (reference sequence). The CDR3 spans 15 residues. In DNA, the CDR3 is TGTGCCAGTAGTGCCCCTGGGGGGCACCCCTACGAGCAGTACTTC. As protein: CASSAPGGHPYEQYF.

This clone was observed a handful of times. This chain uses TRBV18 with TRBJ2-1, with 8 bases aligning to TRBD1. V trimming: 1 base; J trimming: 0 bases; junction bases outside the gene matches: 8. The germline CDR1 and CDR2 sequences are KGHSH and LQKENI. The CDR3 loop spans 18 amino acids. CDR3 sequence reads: CASSPRAGTGFSYNEQFF. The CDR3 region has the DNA TGTGCCAGCTCACCACGGGCCGGGACAGGCTTCTCCTACAATGAGCAGTTCTTC.

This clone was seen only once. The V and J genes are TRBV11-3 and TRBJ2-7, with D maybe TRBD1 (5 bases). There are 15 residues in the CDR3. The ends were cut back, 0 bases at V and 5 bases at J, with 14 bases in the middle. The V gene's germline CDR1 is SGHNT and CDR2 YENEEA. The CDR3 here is CASSLEGAPPHEQYF. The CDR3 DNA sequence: TGTGCCAGCAGCTTAGAAGGGGCCCCCCCCCACGAGCAGTACTTC.

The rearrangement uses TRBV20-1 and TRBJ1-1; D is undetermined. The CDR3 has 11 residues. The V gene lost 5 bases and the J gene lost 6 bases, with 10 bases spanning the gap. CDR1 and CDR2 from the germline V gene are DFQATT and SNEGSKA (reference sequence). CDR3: CSADRAAEAFF. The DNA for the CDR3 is TGCAGTGCTGACCGCGCCGCTGAAGCTTTCTTT.

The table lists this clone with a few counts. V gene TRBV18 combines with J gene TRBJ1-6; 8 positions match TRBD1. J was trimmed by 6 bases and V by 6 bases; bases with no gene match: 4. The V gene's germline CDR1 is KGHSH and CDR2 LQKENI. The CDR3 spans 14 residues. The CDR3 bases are TGTGCCAGCTCCCGGGACAGGTTTAATTCACCCCTCCACTTT. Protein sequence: CASSRDRFNSPLHF.

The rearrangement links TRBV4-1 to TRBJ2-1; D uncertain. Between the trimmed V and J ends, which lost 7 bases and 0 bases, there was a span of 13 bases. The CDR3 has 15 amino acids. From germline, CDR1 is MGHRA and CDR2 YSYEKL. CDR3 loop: CASKLGLSSYNEQFF. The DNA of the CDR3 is TGCGCCAGCAAACTCGGCCTTAGCTCCTACAATGAGCAGTTCTTC.

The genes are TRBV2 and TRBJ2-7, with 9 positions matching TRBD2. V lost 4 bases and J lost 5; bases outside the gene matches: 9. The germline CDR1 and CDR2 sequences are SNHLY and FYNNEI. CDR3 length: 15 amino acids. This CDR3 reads CASSARGGGFDEQYF. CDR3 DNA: TGTGCCAGCAGTGCGCGGGGGGGAGGTTTCGACGAGCAGTACTTC.

The CDR3 loop reads CASSSLGTGVVSPLHF. CDR3 DNA sequence: TGTGCCAGCAGCTCCCTCGGGACAGGGGTGGTTTCACCCCTCCACTTT. This chain joins TRBV9 and TRBJ1-6, with 10 bases aligning to TRBD1. J was trimmed by 9 bases and V by 4 bases; bases with no gene match: 10. There are 16 residues in the CDR3. Germline loops: CDR1 SGDLS, CDR2 YYNGEE.

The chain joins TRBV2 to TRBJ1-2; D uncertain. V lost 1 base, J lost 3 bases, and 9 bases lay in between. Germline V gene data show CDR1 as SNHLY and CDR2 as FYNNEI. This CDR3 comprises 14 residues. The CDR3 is CASSEELAYYGYTF. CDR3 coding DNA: TGTGCCAGCAGTGAAGAGCTGGCTTACTATGGCTACACCTTC.

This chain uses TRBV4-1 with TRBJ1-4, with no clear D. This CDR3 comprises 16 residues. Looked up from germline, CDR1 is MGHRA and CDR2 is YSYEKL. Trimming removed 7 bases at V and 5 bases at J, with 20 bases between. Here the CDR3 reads CASNRRGLSPNEKLFF. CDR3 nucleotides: TGCGCCAGCAACCGTCGAGGGTTAAGTCCCAATGAAAAACTGTTTTTT.

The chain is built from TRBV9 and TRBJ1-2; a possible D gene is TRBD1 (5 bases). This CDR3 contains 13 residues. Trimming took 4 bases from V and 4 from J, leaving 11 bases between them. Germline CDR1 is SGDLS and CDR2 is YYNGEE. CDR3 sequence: CASSSQGFYGYTF. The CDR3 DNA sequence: TGTGCCAGCAGCTCGCAGGGTTTCTATGGCTACACCTTC. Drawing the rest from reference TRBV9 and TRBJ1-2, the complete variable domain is DSGVTQTPKHLITATGQRVTLRCSPRSGDLSVYWYQQSLDQGLQFLIQYYNGEERAKGNILERFSAQQFPDLHSELNLSSLELGDSALYFCASSSQGFYGYTFGSGTRLTVV.

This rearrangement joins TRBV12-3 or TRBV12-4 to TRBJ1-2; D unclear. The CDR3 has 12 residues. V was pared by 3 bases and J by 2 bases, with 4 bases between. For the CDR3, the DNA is TGTGCCAGCAGTTTTGGGAACTATGGCTACACCTTC. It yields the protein CASSFGNYGYTF.

The CDR3 DNA follows: TGTGCCAGTAGTATTGTGGGGTCGAGCACAGATACGCAGTATTTT. Translation: CASSIVGSSTDTQYF. V and J are TRBV19 and TRBJ2-3, with unresolved D. The CDR3 is 15 amino acids. Trimming took off 3 bases at V and 0 bases at J, with 10 bases between the two ends. Germline V gene data show CDR1 as LNHDA and CDR2 as SQIVND (reference sequence).

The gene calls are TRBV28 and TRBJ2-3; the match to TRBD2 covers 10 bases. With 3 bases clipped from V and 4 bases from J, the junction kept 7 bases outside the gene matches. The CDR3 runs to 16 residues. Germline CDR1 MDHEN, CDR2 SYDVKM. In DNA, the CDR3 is TGTGCCAGCAGTTTCATCACTAGCGGGGACGCAGATACGCAGTATTTT. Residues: CASSFITSGDADTQYF.

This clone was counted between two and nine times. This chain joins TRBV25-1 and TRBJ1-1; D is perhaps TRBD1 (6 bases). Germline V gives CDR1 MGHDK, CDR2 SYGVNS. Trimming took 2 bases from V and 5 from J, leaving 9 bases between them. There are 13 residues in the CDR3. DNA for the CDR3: TGTGCCAGCAGTGAAGGAGGGGGAACTGAAGCTTTCTTT. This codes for CASSEGGGTEAFF.

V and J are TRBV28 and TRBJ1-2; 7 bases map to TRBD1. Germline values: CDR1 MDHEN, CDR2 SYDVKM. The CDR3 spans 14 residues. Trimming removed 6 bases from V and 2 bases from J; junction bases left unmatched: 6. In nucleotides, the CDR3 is TGTGCCAGCAGATTAGACAGGGTGAACTATGGCTACACCTTC. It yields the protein CASRLDRVNYGYTF.

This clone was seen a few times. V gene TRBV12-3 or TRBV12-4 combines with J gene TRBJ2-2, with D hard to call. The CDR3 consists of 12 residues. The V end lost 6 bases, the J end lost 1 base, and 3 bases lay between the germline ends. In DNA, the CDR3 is TGTGCCAGCAGCAGGAACACCGGGGAGCTGTTTTTT. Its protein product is CASSRNTGELFF.

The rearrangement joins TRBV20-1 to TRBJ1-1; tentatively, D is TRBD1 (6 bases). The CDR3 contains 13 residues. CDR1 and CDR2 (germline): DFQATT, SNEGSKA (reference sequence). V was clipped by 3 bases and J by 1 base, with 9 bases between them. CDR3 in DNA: TGCAGTGCTAGTGTACAGGGGAACACTGAAGCTTTCTTT. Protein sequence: CSASVQGNTEAFF.